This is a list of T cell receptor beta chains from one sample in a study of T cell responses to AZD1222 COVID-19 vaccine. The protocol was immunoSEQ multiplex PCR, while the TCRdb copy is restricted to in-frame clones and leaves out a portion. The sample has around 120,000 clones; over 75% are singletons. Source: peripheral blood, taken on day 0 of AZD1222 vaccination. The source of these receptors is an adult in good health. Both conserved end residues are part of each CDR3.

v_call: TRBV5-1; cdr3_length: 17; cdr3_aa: CASSSGLAGGLVYEQFF
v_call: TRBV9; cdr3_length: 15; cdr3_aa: CASSVGPRQNTEAFF
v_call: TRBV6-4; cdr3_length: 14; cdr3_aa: CASSPGQGYNEQFF
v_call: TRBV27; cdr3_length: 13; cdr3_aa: CASSFLTFFSLHF
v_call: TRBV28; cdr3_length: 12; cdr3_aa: CASSLGTGLTFF
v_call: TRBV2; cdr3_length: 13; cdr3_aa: CASRADRVNEQFF
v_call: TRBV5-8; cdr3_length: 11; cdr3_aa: CASSHGQPQHF
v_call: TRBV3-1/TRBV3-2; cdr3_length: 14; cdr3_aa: CASTQGGGYYGYTF
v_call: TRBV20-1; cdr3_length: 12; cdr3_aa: CSASGGGQPQHF
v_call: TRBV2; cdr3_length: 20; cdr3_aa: CASSERGAGGFSSYNQPQHF
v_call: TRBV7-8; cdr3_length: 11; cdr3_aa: CASSSGLGAFF
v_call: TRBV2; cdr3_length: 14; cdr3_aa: CASRLRGLNTEAFF
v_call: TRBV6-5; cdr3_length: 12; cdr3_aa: CASADTNYGYTF
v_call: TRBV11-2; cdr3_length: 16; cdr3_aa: CASSQIRGGGPYEQYF
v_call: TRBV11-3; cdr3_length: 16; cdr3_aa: CASSLGWPANTGELFF
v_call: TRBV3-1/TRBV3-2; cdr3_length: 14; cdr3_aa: CASSYRGVQETQYF
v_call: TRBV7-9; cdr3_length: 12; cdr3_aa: CASTFGDGEAFF
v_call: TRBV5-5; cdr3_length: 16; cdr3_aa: CASSTGQGPNTGELFF
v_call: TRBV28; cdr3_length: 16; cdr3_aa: CASSLSGSGGASGYTF
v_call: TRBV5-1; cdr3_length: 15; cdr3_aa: CASSAGQMGFYGYTF
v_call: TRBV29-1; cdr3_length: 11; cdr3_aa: CSVGGQSEAFF
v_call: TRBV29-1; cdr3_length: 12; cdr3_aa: CSVVMNQETQYF
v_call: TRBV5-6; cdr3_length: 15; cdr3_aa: CASSLRHPDNSPLHF
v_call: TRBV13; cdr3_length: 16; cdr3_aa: CASSHPGTASTDTQYF
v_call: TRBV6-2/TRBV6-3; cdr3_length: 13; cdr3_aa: CASSYSGTYEQYF
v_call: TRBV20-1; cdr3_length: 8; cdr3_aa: CSARGGFF
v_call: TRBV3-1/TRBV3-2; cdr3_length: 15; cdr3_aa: CASSSSSGAYNEQFF
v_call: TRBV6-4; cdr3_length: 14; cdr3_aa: CASSPSGGPGEQYF
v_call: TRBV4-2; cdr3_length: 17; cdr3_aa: CASSQDEGFLANEKLFF
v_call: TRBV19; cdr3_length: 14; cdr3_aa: CASTPSSHSYGYTF
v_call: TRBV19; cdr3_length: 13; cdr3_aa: CASSIFSNAEAFF
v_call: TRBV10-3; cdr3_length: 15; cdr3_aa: CAISDPRQGLDTIYF
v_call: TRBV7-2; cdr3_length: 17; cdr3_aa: CASSLGAGGQSSYEQYF
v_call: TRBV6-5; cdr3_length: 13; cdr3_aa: CASSPRETGELFF
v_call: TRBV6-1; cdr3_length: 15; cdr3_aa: CASSEDGQRPRGYTF
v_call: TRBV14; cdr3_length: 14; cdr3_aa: CASSQDPRFEKLFF
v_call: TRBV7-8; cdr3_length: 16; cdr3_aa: CASSPPTSGGHYEQYF
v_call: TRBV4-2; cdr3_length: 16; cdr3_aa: CASSAESGGAGNEQFF
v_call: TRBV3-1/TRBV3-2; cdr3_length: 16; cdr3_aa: CASSQAGGIAGNTIYF
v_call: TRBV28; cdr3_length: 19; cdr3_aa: CASSPWTQGTGVLQSPLHF
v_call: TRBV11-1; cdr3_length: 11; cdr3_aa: CASSINTEAFF
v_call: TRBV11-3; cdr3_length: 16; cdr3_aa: CASSLMGGQGTYEQYF
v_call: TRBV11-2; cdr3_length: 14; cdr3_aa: CASRQPQGSYEQYF
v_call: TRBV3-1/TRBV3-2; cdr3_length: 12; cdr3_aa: CASSQVSLGQFF
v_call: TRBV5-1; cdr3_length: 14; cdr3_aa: CASSSVRGGYGYTF